This is a list of T cell receptor beta chains from one sample in a study of blood T cell repertoires in COVID-19. Generated by immunoSEQ multiplex PCR, the TCRdb table keeps only in-frame clones and is missing some. The data show around 250,000 clones, around 85% seen once. Sequenced material: PBMCs or T cells enriched from blood (not recorded which). Every receptor here comes from a woman in her fifties or sixties with acute COVID-19. Each CDR3 is given with its conserved first and last residue. The order of the fields is J gene, D gene, V gene, clone size, CDR3 protein, CDR3 DNA. The D gene is left open where the match is weak. Rows may omit the clone size; those that give it use once, few, many or a size class.

>TRBJ1-1|.|TRBV6-2/TRBV6-3|.
CASSYSTRGTEAFF
TGTGCCAGCAGTTACTCGACAAGGGGGACTGAAGCTTTCTTT
>TRBJ2-3|.|TRBV2|.
CASSRGGDTQYF
TGTGCCAGCAGTAGGGGGGGAGATACGCAGTATTTT
>TRBJ1-2|.|TRBV14|.
CASSRGQDYGYTF
TGTGCCAGCAGCCGAGGACAAGACTATGGCTACACCTTC
>TRBJ1-1|.|TRBV12-3/TRBV12-4|.
CASSLRGVAEAFF
TGTGCCAGCAGTTTACGGGGGGTCGCTGAAGCTTTCTTT
>TRBJ2-7|TRBD2|TRBV5-1|few
CASKEVSGAYEQYF
TGCGCCAGTAAGGAGGTTAGCGGGGCCTACGAGCAGTACTTC
>TRBJ1-5|.|TRBV28|few
CASSNPGALNQPQHF
TGTGCCAGCAGCAACCCAGGGGCCCTCAATCAGCCCCAGCATTTT
>TRBJ1-1|.|TRBV4-1|.
CASSQFGPRTEAFF
TGCGCCAGCAGCCAATTCGGTCCGAGGACTGAAGCTTTCTTT
>TRBJ2-2|TRBD1|TRBV4-2|.
CASNGQGFAGELFF
TGTGCCAGCAACGGACAGGGGTTTGCCGGGGAGCTGTTTTTT
>TRBJ1-6|TRBD1|TRBV11-2|.
CASSLEWDRYSPLHF
TGTGCCAGCAGCTTAGAGTGGGACAGGTATTCACCCCTCCACTTT
>TRBJ2-7|TRBD1|TRBV19|.
CASSMGTAESYEQYF
TGTGCCAGTAGTATGGGGACAGCCGAATCCTACGAGCAGTACTTC
>TRBJ1-5|.|TRBV7-2|.
CASSSGQPNQPQHF
TGTGCCAGCAGCTCCGGACAGCCCAATCAGCCCCAGCATTTT
>TRBJ1-6|.|TRBV6-5|.
CASLEAGARSPLHF
TGTGCCAGCTTAGAAGCGGGGGCAAGGTCACCCCTCCACTTT
>TRBJ2-3|.|TRBV6-5|once
CASSYPGGDTQYF
TGTGCCAGCAGTTACCCTGGGGGGGATACGCAGTATTTT
>TRBJ1-3|TRBD1|TRBV3-1/TRBV3-2|.
CASSPWDRILSYSGNTIYF
TGTGCCAGCAGCCCCTGGGACAGGATTCTTTCTTACTCTGGAAACACCATATATTTT
>TRBJ2-5|.|TRBV30|.
CAWRLDKETQYF
TGTGCCTGGAGGCTAGATAAAGAGACCCAGTACTTC
>TRBJ1-6|.|TRBV27|once
CASSLTVSGSGRNSPLHF
TGTGCCAGCAGTTTAACCGTATCGGGTTCGGGGAGGAATTCACCCCTCCACTTT
>TRBJ1-2|.|TRBV30|.
CAWSPGGFGYTF
TGTGCCTGGAGTCCGGGCGGGTTTGGCTACACCTTC
>TRBJ1-2|TRBD1|TRBV30|few
CALSTGTGGFNYGYTF
TGTGCCTTGTCCACCGGGACAGGGGGCTTTAACTATGGCTACACCTTC
>TRBJ1-5|.|TRBV6-5|.
CASREREGAQPQHF
TGTGCCAGCAGGGAGAGAGAAGGGGCACAGCCCCAGCATTTT
>TRBJ2-3|TRBD2|TRBV30|.
CAWVLAGGTDTQYF
TGTGCCTGGGTGCTAGCGGGGGGGACAGATACGCAGTATTTT
>TRBJ1-5|.|TRBV19|few
CASSITGTPNQPQHF
TGTGCCAGTAGTATCACAGGGACCCCCAATCAGCCCCAGCATTTT
>TRBJ1-2|.|TRBV5-1|.
CASSFGARTGPDYGYTF
TGCGCCAGCAGCTTTGGAGCCCGAACAGGGCCCGACTATGGCTACACCTTC
>TRBJ2-7|.|TRBV4-2|.
CASSQFTGNEQYF
TGTGCCAGCAGCCAATTTACAGGGAACGAGCAGTACTTC
>TRBJ1-1|.|TRBV27|.
CASGYQGGETEAFF
TGTGCCAGCGGCTACCAGGGAGGAGAGACTGAAGCTTTCTTT
>TRBJ1-5|.|TRBV19|few
CASSTLGGSNQPQHF
TGTGCCAGTAGTACCCTGGGGGGTAGCAATCAGCCCCAGCATTTT
>TRBJ2-3|.|TRBV7-2|.
CASTRPPGLQYF
TGTGCCAGCACCAGACCCCCAGGATTGCAGTATTTT
>TRBJ1-1|TRBD1|TRBV18|.
CASSPLGQGETFF
TGTGCCAGCTCACCCCTGGGCCAGGGGGAGACTTTCTTT
>TRBJ1-4|TRBD1|TRBV4-1|.
CASSPGQGTTNEKLFF
TGCGCCAGCAGCCCGGGACAGGGGACAACTAATGAAAAACTGTTTTTT
>TRBJ2-7|.|TRBV5-1|.
CASRADRAASEQYF
TGCGCCAGCAGGGCGGACAGAGCCGCCTCGGAGCAGTACTTC
>TRBJ1-3|TRBD1|TRBV7-6|.
CASSQATGSGNTIYF
TGTGCCAGCAGCCAGGCGACAGGGTCTGGAAACACCATATATTTT
>TRBJ1-2|.|TRBV6-5|.
CAFSTGLGYTF
TGTGCCTTCTCAACAGGGCTTGGCTACACCTTC
>TRBJ1-1|.|TRBV6-5|once
CASRKLQGNTEAFF
TGTGCCAGCAGAAAGCTACAGGGGAACACTGAAGCTTTCTTT
>TRBJ2-1|TRBD2|TRBV7-2|.
CASSSGLAGGMVKFF
TGTGCCAGCAGCTCGGGACTAGCGGGGGGCATGGTGAAGTTCTTC
>TRBJ2-7|.|TRBV7-3|.
CASSLDWLDEQYF
TGTGCCAGCAGCTTAGATTGGCTCGACGAGCAGTACTTC
>TRBJ2-7|TRBD1|TRBV5-1|.
CASSSGTGEGEQYF
TGCGCCAGCAGCTCCGGGACAGGGGAAGGCGAGCAGTACTTC
>TRBJ2-1|TRBD1|TRBV24-1|.
CATSDSGGRDEQFF
TGTGCCACCAGTGATTCAGGGGGTAGGGATGAGCAGTTCTTC
>TRBJ1-3|.|TRBV11-2|.
CASSLTPGTAGNTIYF
TGTGCCAGCAGCTTAACCCCAGGGACTGCTGGAAACACCATATATTTT
>TRBJ2-1|.|TRBV6-2/TRBV6-3|few
CASSYSLNEQFF
TGTGCCAGCAGTTACTCTCTCAATGAGCAGTTCTTC
>TRBJ2-3|TRBD1|TRBV7-7|.
CASRPAQGAGDTQYF
TGTGCTAGCAGACCGGCACAGGGGGCCGGAGATACGCAGTATTTT
>TRBJ2-6|TRBD1|TRBV7-2|.
CASSPKGTGKGGANVLTF
TGTGCCAGCAGCCCAAAGGGGACAGGGAAAGGTGGGGCCAACGTCCTGACTTTC
>TRBJ1-5|TRBD1|TRBV28|.
CASSSWTGLSNQPQHF
TGTGCCAGCAGTTCGTGGACAGGCCTCAGCAATCAGCCCCAGCATTTT
>TRBJ1-3|.|TRBV30|once
CAWSVQFWGTRSGNTIYF
TGTGCCTGGAGTGTACAATTTTGGGGGACTCGCTCTGGAAACACCATATATTTT
>TRBJ1-3|.|TRBV30|few
CAWSPRISSGNTIYF
TGTGCCTGGAGTCCGAGGATTAGCTCTGGAAACACCATATATTTT
>TRBJ1-5|.|TRBV3-1/TRBV3-2|.
CASSQASTLNQPQHF
TGTGCCAGCAGCCAAGCCAGTACCCTCAATCAGCCCCAGCATTTT
>TRBJ2-7|.|TRBV30|.
CAWSDQYSYEQYF
TGTGCCTGGAGTGATCAGTACTCCTACGAGCAGTACTTC
>TRBJ1-2|.|TRBV19|.
CASTYGDPYGYTF
TGTGCCAGTACGTACGGGGATCCCTATGGCTACACCTTC
>TRBJ2-3|.|TRBV6-5|.
CASRNTYSTDTQYF
TGTGCCAGCAGGAATACATATAGCACAGATACGCAGTATTTT
>TRBJ2-7|.|TRBV20-1|.
CSAPRRGEQYF
TGCAGTGCACCCCGTCGGGGCGAGCAGTACTTC
>TRBJ2-1|.|TRBV9|.
CASSPSWRLGGYNEQFF
TGTGCCAGCAGCCCCTCTTGGCGGTTAGGGGGTTACAATGAGCAGTTCTTC